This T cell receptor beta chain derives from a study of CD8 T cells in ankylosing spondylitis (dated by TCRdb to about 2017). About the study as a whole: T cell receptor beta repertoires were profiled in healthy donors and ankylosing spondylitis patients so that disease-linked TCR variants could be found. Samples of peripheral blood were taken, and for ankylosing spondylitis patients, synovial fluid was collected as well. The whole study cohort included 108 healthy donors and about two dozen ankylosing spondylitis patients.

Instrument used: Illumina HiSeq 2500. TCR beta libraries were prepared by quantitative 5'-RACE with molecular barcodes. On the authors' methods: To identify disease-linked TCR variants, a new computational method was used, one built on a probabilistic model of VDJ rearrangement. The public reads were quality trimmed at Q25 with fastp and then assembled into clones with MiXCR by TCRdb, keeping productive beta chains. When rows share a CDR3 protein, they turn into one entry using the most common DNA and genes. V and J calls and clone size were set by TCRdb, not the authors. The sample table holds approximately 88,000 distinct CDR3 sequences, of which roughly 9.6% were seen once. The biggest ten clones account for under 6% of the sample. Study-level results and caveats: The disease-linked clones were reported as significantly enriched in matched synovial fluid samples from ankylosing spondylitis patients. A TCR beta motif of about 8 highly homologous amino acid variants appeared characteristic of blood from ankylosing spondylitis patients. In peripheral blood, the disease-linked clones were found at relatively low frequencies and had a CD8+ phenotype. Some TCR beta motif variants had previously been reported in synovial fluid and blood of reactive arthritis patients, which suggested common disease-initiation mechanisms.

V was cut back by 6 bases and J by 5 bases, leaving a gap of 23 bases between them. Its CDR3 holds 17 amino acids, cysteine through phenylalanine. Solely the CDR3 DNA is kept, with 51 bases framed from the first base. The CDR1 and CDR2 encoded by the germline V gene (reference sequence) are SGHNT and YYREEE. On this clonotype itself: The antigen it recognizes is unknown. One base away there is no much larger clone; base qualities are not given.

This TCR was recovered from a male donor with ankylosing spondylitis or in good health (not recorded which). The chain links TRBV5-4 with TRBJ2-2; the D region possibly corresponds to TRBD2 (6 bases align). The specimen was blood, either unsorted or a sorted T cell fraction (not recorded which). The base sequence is TGTGCCAGCATGATGGGCGCGGGGACCCCGGGAACCGGGGAGCTGTTTTTT. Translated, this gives CASMMGAGTPGTGELFF.